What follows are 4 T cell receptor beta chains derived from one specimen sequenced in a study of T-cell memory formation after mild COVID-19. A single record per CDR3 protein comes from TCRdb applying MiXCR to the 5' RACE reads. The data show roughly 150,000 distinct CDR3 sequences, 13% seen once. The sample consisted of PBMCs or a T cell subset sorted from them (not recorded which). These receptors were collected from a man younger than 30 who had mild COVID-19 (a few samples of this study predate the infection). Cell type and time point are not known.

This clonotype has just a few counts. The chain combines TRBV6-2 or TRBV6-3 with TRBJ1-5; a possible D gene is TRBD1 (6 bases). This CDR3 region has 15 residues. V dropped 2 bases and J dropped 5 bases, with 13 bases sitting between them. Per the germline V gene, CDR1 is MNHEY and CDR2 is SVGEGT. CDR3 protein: CASSYGTSLYQPQHF. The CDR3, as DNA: TGTGCCAGCAGTTACGGGACATCTCTATATCAGCCCCAGCATTTT.

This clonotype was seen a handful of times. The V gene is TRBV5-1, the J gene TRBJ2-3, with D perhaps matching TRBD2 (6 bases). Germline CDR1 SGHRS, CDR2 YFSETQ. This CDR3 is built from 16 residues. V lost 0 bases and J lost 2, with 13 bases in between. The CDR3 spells CASSLAGGGITDTQYF. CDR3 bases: TGCGCCAGCAGCTTGGCCGGTGGGGGGATCACAGATACGCAGTATTTT. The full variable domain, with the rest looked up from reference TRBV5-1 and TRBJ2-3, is KAGVTQTPRYLIKTRGQQVTLSCSPISGHRSVSWYQQTPGQGLQFLFEYFSETQRNKGNFPGRFSGRQFSNSRSEMNVSTLELGDSALYLCASSLAGGGITDTQYFGPGTRLTVL.

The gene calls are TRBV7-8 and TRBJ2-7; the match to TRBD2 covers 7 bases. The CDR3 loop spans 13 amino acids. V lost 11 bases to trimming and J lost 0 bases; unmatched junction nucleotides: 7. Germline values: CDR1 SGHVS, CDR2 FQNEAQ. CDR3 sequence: CAVERGSSYEQYF. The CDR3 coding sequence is TGTGCCGTGGAGCGGGGTAGCTCCTACGAGCAGTACTTC.

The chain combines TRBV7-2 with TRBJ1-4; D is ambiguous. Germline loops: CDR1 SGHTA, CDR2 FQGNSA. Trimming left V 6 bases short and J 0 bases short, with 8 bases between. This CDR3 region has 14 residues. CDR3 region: CASSSAATNEKLFF. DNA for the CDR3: TGTGCCAGCAGTTCGGCTGCAACTAATGAAAAACTGTTTTTT.